This T cell receptor (beta chain) was identified during a study of shared clonotypes between healthy human individuals. Each PCR replicate from the sorted subsets contained about 200 ng DNA, which is roughly 33,000 T cell genomes. The table came from immunoSEQ multiplex PCR; TCRdb's copy has only in-frame clones and leaves some out. The table has about 2.1 million clones, about 93% seen once. Naivety among CD8 cells was defined by CD45RO negativity and positive CCR7 selection, thereby excluding terminally differentiated effector memory CD45RA+ cells. Donors were Caucasian adults residing in Nashville, Tennessee, USA. The sequenced sample was naive CD8+ T cells from PBMCs. This TCR was recovered from a man between 18 and 29 years old in good health. Some clones in this sample may be carry-over from other donors' samples.

CDR3 DNA: TGTGCCAGCAGAAATCGACAGGAGTCCTCCTACGAGCAGTACTTC. Amino acids: CASRNRQESSYEQYF. The V gene is TRBV11-2, the J gene TRBJ2-7; weak D call: TRBD1 (6 bases). Germline CDR1 reads SGHAT; CDR2 reads FQNNGV. The CDR3 totals 15 residues. The V end was cut by 6 bases, the J end by 0 bases, with 15 bases between. Based on the CDR3 plus reference TRBV11-2 and TRBJ2-7, the full variable domain is EAGVAQSPRYKIIEKRQSVAFWCNPISGHATLYWYQQILGQGPKLLIQFQNNGVVDDSQLPKDRFSAERLKGVDSTLKIQPAKLEDSAVYLCASRNRQESSYEQYFGPGTRLTVT.